This TCR beta chain was sequenced for a study of tumor and adjacent non-tumor tissue in lung cancer. About the study: Patients were aged about 31 to 76, approximately ten men and 4 to 6 women, stage I to III. Whole-study results and caveats: Tumor repertoires had a smaller top 100 clone share than normal lung. Shorter survival was associated with higher TCR diversity in tumors.

Turning to this clonotype: The antigen remains unidentified. The junction departs from germline at one end; a sequencing error may be responsible.

No cell sorting was done before RNA was extracted from the tissue. Donors were chemotherapy-naive, newly diagnosed lung cancer surgical patients in China, August–November 2014. The CDR3 is 16 amino acids. Germline CDR1 SQVTM, CDR2 ANQGSEA. A modified ARM-PCR protocol with three rounds of nested PCR amplified TCRbeta. Via MiXCR, TCRdb re-called the multiplex PCR reads, giving one row per CDR3 protein. This table holds under 140,000 distinct CDR3 sequences, roughly 84% found once. Sequencing was done on a sample of lung tumor tissue. This rearrangement joins TRBV29-1 to TRBJ1-2, with a tentative D call TRBD1 (5 bases). This TCR was recovered from a man in his 70s with non-small cell lung cancer. The CDR3, as DNA: TGTAGCGCTCTTCCCCACTTGGGACCGGATAACTATGGCTACACCTTC. Protein product: CSALPHLGPDNYGYTF.